These T cell receptor beta chains were read from a single sample in a study of blood T cell repertoires in COVID-19. The data were produced by immunoSEQ multiplex PCR, yet TCRdb's version contains in-frame clones alone and is incomplete. This table holds tens of thousands of clones, 86% found once. The material sequenced was peripheral blood. The receptors were gathered from a woman older than 75 with acute or convalescent COVID-19. The CDR3 runs from the conserved cysteine through the conserved F or W.

>TRBV10-3|TRBJ2-7
CAIRPYGTGNSYEQYF
>TRBV3-1/TRBV3-2|TRBJ1-6
CASSLTGANSPLHF
>TRBV5-1|TRBJ1-1
CASSPHGVRGGTEAFF
>TRBV6-1|TRBJ1-4
CASSDGTGGEIDEKLFF
>TRBV9|TRBJ2-3
CASSVAGTYSTDTQYF
>TRBV19|TRBJ1-5
CASSIAADQPQHF
>TRBV5-1|TRBJ1-6
CASSLDGTNVSPLHF
>TRBV4-1|TRBJ1-1
CASSQVWGENTEAFF
>TRBV6-5|TRBJ1-3
CASRTGSSGNTIYF
>TRBV4-1|TRBJ2-1
CASSQEEAGTSGGSRYNEQFF
>TRBV6-5|TRBJ1-6
CASSYAGKRSPLHF
>TRBV7-7|TRBJ2-2
CASSPWTGMNTGELFF
>TRBV5-1|TRBJ1-2
CASSLVGGHGYTF
>TRBV5-6|TRBJ1-2
CASSPTGGGYTF
>TRBV6-5|TRBJ1-1
CASSYEGETEAFF
>TRBV5-4|TRBJ1-1
CASSLAPSRQLEAFF
>TRBV2|TRBJ1-4
CASRGQGRWVEKLFF
>TRBV28|TRBJ1-2
CASSPRQRNGYTF
>TRBV6-5|TRBJ1-6
CASSYGTGAWGLHF
>TRBV3-1/TRBV3-2|TRBJ2-5
CASSRSGGGGETQYF
>TRBV3-1/TRBV3-2|TRBJ2-7
CASSGRGGPYEQYF
>TRBV2|TRBJ2-5
CASTGTGRRETQYF
>TRBV28|TRBJ1-2
CATLTGGVYGYTF
>TRBV19|TRBJ2-7
CASSIVAPSRTYEQYF
>TRBV12-5|TRBJ2-2
CASGPGTGDFTGELFF
>TRBV10-2|TRBJ2-3
CASKAADRTDTQYF
>TRBV5-1|TRBJ2-3
CASSSGLAVDTQYF
>TRBV29-1|TRBJ2-1
CSVNRGAYNEQFF
>TRBV19|TRBJ1-2
CASQTGNYGYTF
>TRBV10-3|TRBJ2-5
CAISGGETQYF
>TRBV3-1/TRBV3-2|TRBJ1-2
CASSQVDRGYGYTF
>TRBV5-4|TRBJ2-1
CASSFAAGKGEYNEQFF
>TRBV5-1|TRBJ2-2
CASSLGTLGTGELFF
>TRBV18|TRBJ2-6
CASSPVGQGASGANVLTF
>TRBV10-2|TRBJ2-5
CASSDEARETQYF